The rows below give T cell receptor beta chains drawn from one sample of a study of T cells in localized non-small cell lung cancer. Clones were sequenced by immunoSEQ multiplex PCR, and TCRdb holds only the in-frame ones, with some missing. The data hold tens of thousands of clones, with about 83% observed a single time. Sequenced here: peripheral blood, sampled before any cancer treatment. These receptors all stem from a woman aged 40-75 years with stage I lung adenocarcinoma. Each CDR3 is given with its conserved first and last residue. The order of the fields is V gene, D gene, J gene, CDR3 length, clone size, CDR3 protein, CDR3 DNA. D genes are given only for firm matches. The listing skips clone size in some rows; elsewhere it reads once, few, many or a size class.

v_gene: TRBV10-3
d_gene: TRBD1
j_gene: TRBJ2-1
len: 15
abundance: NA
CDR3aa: CAISEATGLDNEQFF
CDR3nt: TGTGCCATCAGTGAAGCGACAGGGTTGGACAATGAGCAGTTCTTC

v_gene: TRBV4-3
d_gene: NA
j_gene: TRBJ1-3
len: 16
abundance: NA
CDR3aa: CASSQVVAGFGNTIYF
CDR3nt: TGCGCCAGCAGCCAAGTTGTAGCGGGATTTGGAAACACCATATATTTT

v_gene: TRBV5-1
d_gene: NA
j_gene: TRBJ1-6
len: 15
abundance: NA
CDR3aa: CASSSNGGINSPLHF
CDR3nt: TGCGCCAGCAGCTCAAACGGGGGGATTAATTCACCCCTCCACTTT

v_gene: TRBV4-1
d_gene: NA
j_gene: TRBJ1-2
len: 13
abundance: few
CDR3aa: CASSQRGGRGYTF
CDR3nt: TGCGCCAGCAGCCAACGAGGAGGGCGAGGCTACACCTTC

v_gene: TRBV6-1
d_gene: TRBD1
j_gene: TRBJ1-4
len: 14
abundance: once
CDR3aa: CASSTGDVNEKLFF
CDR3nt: TGTGCCAGCAGTACAGGGGACGTTAATGAAAAACTGTTTTTT

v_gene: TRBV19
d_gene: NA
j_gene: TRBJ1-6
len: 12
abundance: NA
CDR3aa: CASSIPRSPLHF
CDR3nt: TGTGCCAGTAGTATCCCCAGATCACCCCTCCACTTT

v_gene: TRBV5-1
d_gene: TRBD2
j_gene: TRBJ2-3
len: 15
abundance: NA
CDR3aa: CAGSSSGADTDTQYF
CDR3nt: TGCGCCGGGTCTTCTAGCGGGGCCGACACAGATACGCAGTATTTT

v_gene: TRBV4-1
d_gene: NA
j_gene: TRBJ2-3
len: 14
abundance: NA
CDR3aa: CASRLKSSTDTQYF
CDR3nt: TGCGCCAGCAGGCTAAAATCTAGCACAGATACGCAGTATTTT

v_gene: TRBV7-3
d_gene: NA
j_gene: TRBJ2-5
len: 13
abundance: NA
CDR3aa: CASSLNREETQYF
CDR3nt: TGTGCCAGCAGCTTAAACAGGGAGGAGACCCAGTACTTC

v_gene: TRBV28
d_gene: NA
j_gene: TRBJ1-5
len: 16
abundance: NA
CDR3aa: CASKPSGGGLNQPQHF
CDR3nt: TGTGCCAGCAAACCCTCCGGGGGAGGCCTCAATCAGCCCCAGCATTTT

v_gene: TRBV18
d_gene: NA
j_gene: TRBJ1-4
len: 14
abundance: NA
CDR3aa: CASSKDRSGEKLFF
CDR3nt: TGTGCCAGCTCAAAAGACAGGTCCGGCGAAAAACTGTTTTTT

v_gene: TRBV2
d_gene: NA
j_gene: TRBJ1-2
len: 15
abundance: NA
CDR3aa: CASSEGQGRLGGYTF
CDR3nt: TGTGCCAGCAGTGAAGGCCAGGGCAGGTTGGGGGGCTACACCTTC

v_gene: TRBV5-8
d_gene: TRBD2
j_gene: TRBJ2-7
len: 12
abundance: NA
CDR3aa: CASSLVQRGLYF
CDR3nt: TGTGCCAGCAGCTTGGTCCAGCGGGGTCTGTACTTC

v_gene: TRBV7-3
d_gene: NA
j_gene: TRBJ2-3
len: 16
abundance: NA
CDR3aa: CASSLTYGGSPDTQYF
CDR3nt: TGTGCCAGCAGCTTAACGTACGGGGGAAGCCCAGATACGCAGTATTTT

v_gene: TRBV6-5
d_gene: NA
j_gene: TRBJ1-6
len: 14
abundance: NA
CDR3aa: CASSYRSTGSPLHF
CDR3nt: TGTGCCAGCAGTTATCGCTCAACTGGTTCACCCCTCCACTTT

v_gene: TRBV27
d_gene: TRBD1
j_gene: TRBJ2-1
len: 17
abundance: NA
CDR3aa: CASRQGLGMSSYNEQFF
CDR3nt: TGTGCCAGCAGACAGGGGCTAGGGATGAGCTCCTACAATGAGCAGTTCTTC

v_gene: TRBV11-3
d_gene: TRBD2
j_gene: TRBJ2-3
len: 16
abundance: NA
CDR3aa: CASSSLAGGITDTQYF
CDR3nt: TGTGCCAGCAGCTCATTAGCGGGGGGCATCACAGATACGCAGTATTTT

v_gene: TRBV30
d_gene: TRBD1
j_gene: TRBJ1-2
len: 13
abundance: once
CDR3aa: CAWSPLRGRGYTF
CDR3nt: TGTGCCTGGAGCCCGCTCAGGGGGCGGGGCTACACCTTC

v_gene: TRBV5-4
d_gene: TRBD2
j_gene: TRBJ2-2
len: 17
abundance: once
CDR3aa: CASSIPSGATNTGELFF
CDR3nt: TGTGCCAGCAGCATTCCTAGCGGGGCCACGAACACCGGGGAGCTGTTTTTT

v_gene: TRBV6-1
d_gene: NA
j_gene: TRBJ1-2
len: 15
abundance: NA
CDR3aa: CASSEAPGANYGYTF
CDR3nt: TGTGCCAGCAGTGAGGCCCCTGGGGCTAACTATGGCTACACCTTC